The 26 T cell receptor beta chains below were found in one sample sequenced in a study of early T cells in non-severe SARS-CoV-2 infection. One entry per CDR3 protein, called by TCRdb with MiXCR from the 5' RACE reads. Here the sample spans 43,000 or so distinct CDR3 sequences, about 4% being singletons. Sample: whole blood. The receptors come from an adult who was a healthcare worker with PCR-confirmed SARS-CoV-2 infection or an uninfected control (not recorded which).

This clonotype was detected many times. The chain uses TRBV2 and TRBJ1-1; the D gene is possibly TRBD1 (5 bases). V was pared by 10 bases and J by 3 bases, with 15 bases between. The CDR3 sequence is 13 residues long. CDR1 and CDR2 from the germline V gene are SNHLY and FYNNEI. CDR3 protein: CATLYGGDTEAFF. Here the CDR3 DNA reads TGTGCCACTCTCTACGGGGGTGACACTGAAGCTTTCTTT.

V is TRBV15 and J is TRBJ2-7; 8 bases are a match to TRBD1. Germline V gene sequence: CDR1 LNHNV, CDR2 YYDKDF (reference sequence). V shed 1 base and J 5 bases; nucleotides not matched to a gene: 7. There are 15 residues in the CDR3. In DNA, the CDR3 is TGTGCCACCAGCAGAGGCCAGGGGGCTAGCGACGAGCAGTACTTC. Protein product: CATSRGQGASDEQYF.

This clonotype came up many times. The J gene is TRBJ1-1, the V gene TRBV6-5, with D possibly being TRBD1 (5 bases). The CDR3 has 15 residues. CDR1 MNHEY and CDR2 SVGAGI come from the germline V gene. V lost 0 bases and J lost 5, with 13 bases in between. DNA for the CDR3: TGTGCCAGCAGTTACTCGTACCTGGGGGGTACTGAAGCTTTCTTT. It codes for CASSYSYLGGTEAFF.

This clonotype has ten or more counts. The chain recombines TRBV12-5 with TRBJ2-1, with 10 bases identical to TRBD2. This CDR3 has 15 residues. The V segment lost 6 bases and the J segment 3 bases; nucleotides outside the gene matches: 5. CDR1 LGHNT and CDR2 FRNRAP come from the germline V gene. The CDR3 loop reads CASGERLAGYNEQFF. DNA of the CDR3: TGTGCTAGTGGAGAAAGACTAGCGGGCTACAATGAGCAGTTCTTC.

This clonotype appeared many times. V and J are TRBV10-3 and TRBJ1-4; 10 bases fit TRBD1. The length of the CDR3 is 13 residues. The J segment lost 8 bases and the V segment lost 5 bases, leaving 2 bases of the junction unmatched. Germline V gene lookup returns CDR1 ENHRY and CDR2 SYGVKD. CDR3: CAISRQGAEKLFF. CDR3 coding DNA: TGTGCCATCAGTAGACAGGGGGCGGAAAAACTGTTTTTT.

This clonotype was found many times. V and J are TRBV5-1 and TRBJ1-2; 7 bases map to TRBD1. CDR3 length: 17 amino acids. Trimming at V came to 4 bases and at J to 4 bases, leaving 16 bases not matched to a gene. CDR1 and CDR2 from the germline V gene are SGHRS and YFSETQ. The CDR3 region is CASSSFSSGQIIYGYTF. CDR3 coding DNA: TGCGCCAGCAGCAGTTTCTCTTCGGGACAGATCATCTATGGCTACACCTTC. The entire variable domain, with the rest obtained from reference TRBV5-1 and TRBJ1-2, is as follows: KAGVTQTPRYLIKTRGQQVTLSCSPISGHRSVSWYQQTPGQGLQFLFEYFSETQRNKGNFPGRFSGRQFSNSRSEMNVSTLELGDSALYLCASSSFSSGQIIYGYTFGSGTRLTVV.

There are a few counts of this clonotype. The CDR3 DNA sequence: TGCAGCGTGGCCGACACCGTGAACACTGAAGCTTTCTTT. Translating gives CSVADTVNTEAFF. The chain recombines TRBV29-1 with TRBJ1-1, with D uncertain. Germline V gene data show CDR1 as SQVTM and CDR2 as ANQGSEA. V was shortened by 6 bases and J by 0 bases, with 11 bases between the two germline ends. The CDR3 has 13 amino acids. Full variable domain (remainder filled in from reference TRBV29-1 and TRBJ1-1): SAVISQKPSRDICQRGTSLTIQCQVDSQVTMMFWYRQQPGQSLTLIATANQGSEATYESGFVIDKFPISRPNLTFSTLTVSNMSPEDSSIYLCSVADTVNTEAFFGQGTRLTVV.

This clonotype appeared many times. The chain uses TRBV20-1 and TRBJ1-2; 10 nucleotides align to TRBD1. Germline loops: CDR1 DFQATT, CDR2 SNEGSKA (reference sequence). The V segment lost 6 bases and the J segment 8 bases; nucleotides outside the gene matches: 12. The CDR3 totals 14 residues. Written as DNA, the CDR3 is TGCAGTGCAACCCAGACAGGGGGCTTTAGAGGCTACACCTTC. Its protein is CSATQTGGFRGYTF.

This clonotype was detected many times. The chain couples TRBV6-4 to TRBJ1-1, with 7 bases fitting TRBD1. Trimming removed 5 bases from V and 4 bases from J; junction bases left unmatched: 7. The CDR3 runs to 14 residues. The germline V gene has CDR1 MRHNA and CDR2 SNTAGT. The CDR3 region has the DNA TGTGCCAGCAGTCCATCCGGGACAGTCACTGAAGCTTTCTTT. Residues: CASSPSGTVTEAFF.

At least ten counts were recorded for this clonotype. This chain joins TRBV4-1 and TRBJ1-4, with 9 bases aligning to TRBD1. The junction had 9 bases not matched to a gene; V was cut back by 4 bases and J by 0 bases. The length of the CDR3 is 18 residues. The germline V gene encodes CDR1 MGHRA and CDR2 YSYEKL. The CDR3 sequence: CASSRADRGFATNEKLFF. CDR3 sequence (DNA): TGCGCCAGCAGCCGAGCAGACAGGGGGTTTGCAACTAATGAAAAACTGTTTTTT.

The chain carries TRBV29-1 and TRBJ1-1; 10 positions match TRBD1. The CDR3 has 13 residues. Looked up from germline, CDR1 is SQVTM and CDR2 is ANQGSEA. V gave up 4 bases and J gave up 2 bases; unmatched junction bases: 1. CDR3 in amino acids: CSVGQGANTEAFF. The CDR3 DNA follows: TGCAGCGTTGGACAGGGGGCTAACACTGAAGCTTTCTTT.

Details on this clonotype: The germline gene is not matched at one end of the junction; a read error may be the cause. As DNA, the CDR3 is TGCAGCGTCGACCTCGGCACTGAACCTTTCTTT. It specifies CSVDLGTEPFF. The chain employs TRBV29-1 and TRBJ1-1; D uncertain. CDR1 and CDR2 from the germline V gene are SQVTM and ANQGSEA. The CDR3 length is 11 residues.

This clonotype was seen ten or more times. The CDR3 coding sequence is TGTGCCAGCAGTGAAGGGACTAGTGAAGAGACCCAGTACTTC. Translated: CASSEGTSEETQYF. The chain is built from TRBV2 and TRBJ2-5; TRBD2 aligns across 7 bases. Unmatched junction bases numbered 2, after V lost 1 base and J lost 3 bases. Germline loops: CDR1 SNHLY, CDR2 FYNNEI. The CDR3 is 14 amino acids.

This clonotype came up many times. The CDR3 DNA reads as TGTGCCAGCAGCCTAGGGCACGGAAGCGATACGCAGTATTTT. As protein: CASSLGHGSDTQYF. V and J are TRBV11-3 and TRBJ2-3; D remains ambiguous. CDR3 size: 14 residues. The germline V gene encodes CDR1 SGHNT and CDR2 YENEEA. The V gene lost 5 bases and the J gene lost 6 bases, with 15 bases spanning the gap.

This clonotype was detected only a few times. V and J are TRBV20-1 and TRBJ2-1; 9 bases line up with TRBD2. Unmatched junction bases numbered 7, after V lost 0 bases and J lost 4 bases. Per germline, CDR1 DFQATT and CDR2 SNEGSKA (reference sequence). The length of the CDR3 is 16 residues. CDR3 loop: CSARDHKSGRYNEQFF. For the CDR3, the DNA is TGCAGTGCTAGAGATCATAAGAGCGGGAGGTACAATGAGCAGTTCTTC.

This clonotype was recorded at least ten times. As DNA, the CDR3 is TGTGCCAGCAGCCCCACGGGAGTCGCCGCTTTCACAGATACGCAGTATTTT. It translates to CASSPTGVAAFTDTQYF. The chain employs TRBV7-3 and TRBJ2-3; the D gene is possibly TRBD2 (6 bases). Trimming cost V 5 bases and J 2 bases, with 20 bases left between them. The V gene's germline CDR1 is SGHTA and CDR2 FQGTGA. CDR3 length: 17 residues.

This clonotype was found many times. V and J are TRBV20-1 and TRBJ1-1; maybe TRBD1 (6 bases). CDR3 length: 13 amino acids. Germline V gene sequence: CDR1 DFQATT, CDR2 SNEGSKA (reference sequence). V was shortened by 8 bases and J by 0 bases, with 13 bases between the two germline ends. The chain's CDR3 is CSSTGNLNTEAFF. In DNA, the CDR3 is TGCAGTTCAACAGGGAACCTGAACACTGAAGCTTTCTTT.

This clonotype has a handful of counts. The rearrangement uses TRBV3-1 and TRBJ2-5; the match to TRBD2 covers 8 bases. CDR1 and CDR2 (germline): LGHDT, YNNKEL (reference sequence). CDR3 length: 15 amino acids. V dropped 0 bases and J dropped 2; count of bases not matched to a gene: 2. CDR3 sequence: CASSQEQRGQETQYF. The CDR3 region has the DNA TGTGCCAGCAGCCAAGAGCAGCGGGGGCAAGAGACCCAGTACTTC.

The CDR3 DNA follows: TGTGCCAGCAGCTTAGTGTCAGACGAGCAGTACTTC. Amino acid sequence: CASSLVSDEQYF. The V call is TRBV7-9, the J call TRBJ2-7, with D unresolved. V lost 1 base and J 5 bases, leaving 6 bases between the germline ends. Germline CDR1 SEHNR, CDR2 FQNEAQ (reference sequence). The CDR3 totals 12 residues.

At least ten counts were recorded for this clonotype. The rearrangement uses TRBV11-2 and TRBJ2-1; TRBD2 agrees at 7 bases. Germline values: CDR1 SGHAT, CDR2 FQNNGV. The trim removed 5 bases at V and 11 bases at J, leaving 9 bases unmatched. This CDR3 has 13 amino acids. CDR3 residues: CASSRNRDYQQFF. The CDR3, as DNA: TGTGCCAGCAGCCGGAACCGGGACTACCAGCAGTTCTTC.

This rearrangement joins TRBV6-1 to TRBJ1-5; D is perhaps TRBD1 (5 bases). V shed 7 bases and J shed 3 bases, with 10 bases lying between them. Per germline, CDR1 MNHNS and CDR2 SASEGT. The CDR3 contains 13 residues. The CDR3 loop is CASTGTNNQPQHF. Here the CDR3 DNA reads TGTGCCAGCACGGGGACTAACAATCAGCCCCAGCATTTT.

This clonotype was recorded at least ten times. V and J are TRBV18 and TRBJ2-5; possibly TRBD1 or TRBD2 for D (5 bases each). The CDR3 extends over 14 amino acids. CDR1 is KGHSH, CDR2 LQKENI, per germline. V lost 6 bases, J lost 5 bases, and 16 bases lay in between. The CDR3: CASSSQAAVETQYF. CDR3 bases: TGTGCCAGCTCGTCACAGGCAGCGGTTGAGACCCAGTACTTC.

The table lists this clonotype with many counts. The CDR3 loop reads CSARVRGWDTQYF. DNA for the CDR3: TGCAGTGCTAGAGTACGTGGATGGGATACGCAGTATTTT. The chain carries TRBV20-1 and TRBJ2-3; D gene ambiguous. Per germline, CDR1 DFQATT and CDR2 SNEGSKA (reference sequence). The germline V and J ends were trimmed by 1 base and 6 bases, with 11 bases remaining between them. The CDR3 totals 13 residues.

The chain combines TRBV7-9 with TRBJ2-7; D is ambiguous. CDR3 size: 15 residues. Germline CDR1 and CDR2: SEHNR and FQNEAQ (reference sequence). Trimming took 4 bases from V and 2 from J, leaving 15 bases between them. CDR3 region: CASSSSGLTAYEQYF. CDR3 DNA sequence: TGTGCCAGCAGCTCGTCCGGCCTCACAGCCTACGAGCAGTACTTC.

This clonotype was seen at least ten times. The J gene is TRBJ2-6, the V gene TRBV7-8; D gene uncertain. The germline gives CDR1 SGHVS, CDR2 FQNEAQ. This CDR3 is built from 19 residues. With 5 bases removed from V and 0 bases from J, the gap between germline ends came to 20 bases. The CDR3 spells CASSQRTRGRISGANVLTF. The CDR3 DNA follows: TGTGCCAGCAGCCAAAGGACCAGAGGCAGGATCTCTGGGGCCAACGTCCTGACTTTC.

This clonotype was seen at least ten times. This sequence joins TRBV6-6 and TRBJ2-1; 8 nucleotides align to TRBD2. Germline CDR1 and CDR2: MNHNY and SVGAGI (reference sequence). The CDR3 is made up of 14 amino acids. The junction had 7 bases not matched to a gene; V was cut back by 4 bases and J by 8 bases. The CDR3 region has the DNA TGTGCCAGCAGTTTGACGGGAGGGGGTGATGAGCAGTTCTTC. This gives the protein CASSLTGGGDEQFF.